These 18 T cell receptor beta chains share one sample of origin, sequenced in a study of OX40 agonist ivuxolimab in advanced cancers. The assay was immunoSEQ multiplex PCR, and TCRdb's table has in-frame clones only and misses some. The sample contains over 20,000 clones, roughly four fifths of which appear only once. Sequenced material: CD4+ or CD8+ T cells sorted from blood, taken in a trial of the OX40 agonist ivuxolimab. These TCRs come from an adult with an advanced solid tumor such as melanoma, head and neck, liver or kidney cancer.

The chain uses TRBV27 and TRBJ2-7, with 8 bases aligning to TRBD1. Germline assignment: CDR1 MNHEY and CDR2 SMNVEV (reference sequence). The CDR3 covers 13 residues. V gave up 3 bases and J gave up 6 bases; unmatched junction bases: 4. This chain's CDR3 is CASSFRTGGEQYF. DNA of the CDR3: TGTGCCAGCAGTTTCCGAACAGGGGGCGAGCAGTACTTC.

The chain employs TRBV5-4 and TRBJ2-7; TRBD1 or TRBD2 may be the D gene (5 bases each). Germline values: CDR1 SGHNT, CDR2 YYREEE (reference sequence). Trimming removed 4 bases at V and 0 bases at J, with 11 bases between. The CDR3 has 14 amino acids. This CDR3 reads CASSPGRRSYEQYF. The DNA for the CDR3 is TGTGCCAGCAGCCCGGGACGGCGCTCCTACGAGCAGTACTTC.

J is TRBJ2-3 and V is TRBV4-2, with 8 bases fitting TRBD2. The CDR3 is 16 residues long. J lost 1 base, V lost 4 bases, and 7 bases had no gene match. The V gene's germline CDR1 is LGHNA and CDR2 YNFKEQ. DNA for the CDR3: TGTGCCAGCAGCCCCAGCGGGGGATTGGGCACAGATACGCAGTATTTT. This codes for CASSPSGGLGTDTQYF.

This clone was counted a few times. The CDR3 loop is CASKEWGRENTGELFF. CDR3 in DNA: TGTGCCTCAAAAGAATGGGGGAGGGAGAACACCGGGGAGCTGTTTTTT. This sequence joins TRBV7-8 and TRBJ2-2; 7 positions match TRBD2. V lost 11 bases and J lost 1; bases outside the gene matches: 13. Looked up from germline, CDR1 is SGHVS and CDR2 is FQNEAQ. This CDR3 spans 16 amino acids.

The genes are TRBV19 and TRBJ2-1; D gene ambiguous. CDR1 and CDR2 from the germline V gene are LNHDA and SQIVND (reference sequence). Trimming removed 3 bases at V and 10 bases at J, with 7 bases between. The CDR3 has 11 residues. The CDR3 is CASSMGWEQFF. CDR3 nucleotides: TGTGCCAGTAGTATGGGATGGGAGCAGTTCTTC.

The chain employs TRBV5-1 and TRBJ2-7; a weak D match, TRBD2 (7 bases). CDR3 length: 15 residues. The V and J ends lost 4 bases and 3 bases respectively, with 17 bases between them. In germline, CDR1 is SGHRS, CDR2 YFSETQ. DNA for the CDR3: TGCGCCAGCAGCAGGGGGAGGGATGGGAGCTACGAGCAGTACTTC. Translated: CASSRGRDGSYEQYF.

This rearrangement joins TRBV5-1 to TRBJ2-3, with a weak D call TRBD1 (5 bases). The CDR3 sequence is 15 residues long. Trimming took off 5 bases at V and 2 bases at J, with 15 bases between the two ends. Germline lookup yields CDR1 SGHRS and CDR2 YFSETQ. The CDR3, as DNA: TGCGCCAGCAGTAATACAGGTCCCCCCACAGATACGCAGTATTTT. Translation: CASSNTGPPTDTQYF.

This clone was observed once. The rearrangement uses TRBV9 and TRBJ2-5, with D perhaps matching TRBD1 (6 bases). V was cut by 3 bases and J by 1 base, with 10 bases left in between. The CDR3 extends over 14 amino acids. CDR1 and CDR2 (germline): SGDLS, YYNGEE. The CDR3 coding sequence is TGTGCCAGCAGCGCACAGGGCACCCAAGAGACCCAGTACTTC. Amino acid sequence: CASSAQGTQETQYF. Combining the CDR3 with reference TRBV9 and TRBJ2-5 gives the whole variable domain DSGVTQTPKHLITATGQRVTLRCSPRSGDLSVYWYQQSLDQGLQFLIQYYNGEERAKGNILERFSAQQFPDLHSELNLSSLELGDSALYFCASSAQGTQETQYFGPGTRLLVL.

The genes are TRBV13 and TRBJ2-2; TRBD2 might be the D (5 bases). CDR3 length: 14 residues. Germline V CDR1 and CDR2: PRHDT, FYEKMQ (reference sequence). The V end lost 5 bases, the J end lost 3 bases, and 10 bases lay between the germline ends. The CDR3 coding sequence is TGTGCCAGCAGCGGAACCGGGGACACCGGGGAGCTGTTTTTT. Residues: CASSGTGDTGELFF.

The rearrangement joins TRBV13 to TRBJ2-1, with D uncertain. Germline loops: CDR1 PRHDT, CDR2 FYEKMQ (reference sequence). The CDR3 length is 14 residues. V shed 0 bases and J shed 5 bases, with 8 bases lying between them. The CDR3 nucleotides are TGTGCCAGCAGCTTAGGGGGGTACGACAATGAGCAGTTCTTC. It yields the protein CASSLGGYDNEQFF.

The chain is built from TRBV4-1 and TRBJ2-5, with 12 bases lining up with TRBD2. V lost 1 base, J lost 3 bases, and 3 bases stayed unmatched. This CDR3 is 16 amino acids long. Germline-derived CDR1 and CDR2 are MGHRA and YSYEKL. The chain's CDR3 is CASSQVASGGEETQYF. The DNA for the CDR3 is TGCGCCAGCAGCCAAGTGGCTAGCGGGGGGGAAGAGACCCAGTACTTC.

The CDR3 DNA reads as TGCAGCTCCCGAAGGGCAGGGGCGAGAAATGAGCAGTTCTTC. Its translation is CSSRRAGARNEQFF. The chain carries TRBV29-1 and TRBJ2-1; possible D gene TRBD1, 6 bases. The germline V gene encodes CDR1 SQVTM and CDR2 ANQGSEA. The CDR3 consists of 14 residues. Trimming removed 8 bases from V and 7 bases from J, with 21 bases in between.

This clone has more than one count but fewer than ten. The chain has TRBV4-2 and TRBJ1-5; D is uncertain. This CDR3 has 13 amino acids. Trimming cost V 4 bases and J 4 bases, with 8 bases left between them. Germline lookup yields CDR1 LGHNA and CDR2 YNFKEQ. The CDR3 DNA reads TGTGCCAGCAGCCCCTCCGCTAATCAGCCCCAGCATTTT. It encodes CASSPSANQPQHF.

This clone was found once. The CDR3 coding sequence is TGTGCCAGCAGTGAAAACTCGGGGCAATTCCGAGCGGCTTTCTTT. It translates to CASSENSGQFRAAFF. V is TRBV2 and J is TRBJ1-1; possibly TRBD1 for D (5 bases). The CDR3 loop spans 15 amino acids. V lost 2 bases and J 11 bases, leaving 21 bases between the germline ends. Germline CDR1 reads SNHLY; CDR2 reads FYNNEI.

The J gene is TRBJ2-1, the V gene TRBV7-9; TRBD1 aligns across 7 bases. The ends lost 5 bases at V and 3 bases at J; junction bases unmatched: 4. This CDR3 has 14 residues. The germline gives CDR1 SEHNR, CDR2 FQNEAQ (reference sequence). The CDR3 loop reads CASSPGTDYNEQFF. In nucleotides, the CDR3 is TGTGCCAGCAGCCCCGGGACAGACTACAATGAGCAGTTCTTC.

This sequence joins TRBV10-3 and TRBJ1-2, with D maybe TRBD1 (5 bases). In germline, CDR1 is ENHRY, CDR2 SYGVKD. CDR3 length: 15 residues. V lost 8 bases to trimming and J lost 2 bases, with 18 bases between them. The CDR3 bases are TGTGCCATCGGGTCCGGGGGGATCCGGAACTATGGCTACACCTTC. Protein sequence: CAIGSGGIRNYGYTF.

The gene calls are TRBV29-1 and TRBJ2-6; maybe TRBD1 (5 bases). This CDR3 has 15 residues. Germline V gene lookup returns CDR1 SQVTM and CDR2 ANQGSEA. Trimming pared 7 bases from V and 0 bases from J, leaving 13 bases between. For the CDR3, the DNA is TGCAGCGCAAAAGGACAAGGCTCTGGGGCCAACGTCCTGACTTTC. Encoded protein: CSAKGQGSGANVLTF.

Written as DNA, the CDR3 is TGTGCCAGCAGCTTACCGGATCAGCCCCAGCATTTT. Protein sequence: CASSLPDQPQHF. This rearrangement joins TRBV7-6 to TRBJ1-5; D gene ambiguous. Between the trimmed V and J ends, which lost 2 bases and 5 bases, there was a span of 4 bases. CDR3 size: 12 residues. CDR1 and CDR2 (germline): SGHVS, FNYEAQ.